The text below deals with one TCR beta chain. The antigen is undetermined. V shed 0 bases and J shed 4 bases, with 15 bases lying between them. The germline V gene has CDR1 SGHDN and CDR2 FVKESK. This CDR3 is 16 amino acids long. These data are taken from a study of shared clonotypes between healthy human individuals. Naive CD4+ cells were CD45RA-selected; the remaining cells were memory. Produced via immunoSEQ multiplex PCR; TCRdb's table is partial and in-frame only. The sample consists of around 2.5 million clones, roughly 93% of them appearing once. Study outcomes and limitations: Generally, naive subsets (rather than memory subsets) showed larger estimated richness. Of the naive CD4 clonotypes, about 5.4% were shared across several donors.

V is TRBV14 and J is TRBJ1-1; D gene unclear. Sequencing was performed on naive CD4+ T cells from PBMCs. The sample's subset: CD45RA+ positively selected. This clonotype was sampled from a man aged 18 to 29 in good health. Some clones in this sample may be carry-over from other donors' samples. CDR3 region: CASSQDPWEHSTEAFF. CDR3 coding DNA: TGTGCCAGCAGCCAAGACCCCTGGGAGCACAGCACTGAAGCTTTCTTT.